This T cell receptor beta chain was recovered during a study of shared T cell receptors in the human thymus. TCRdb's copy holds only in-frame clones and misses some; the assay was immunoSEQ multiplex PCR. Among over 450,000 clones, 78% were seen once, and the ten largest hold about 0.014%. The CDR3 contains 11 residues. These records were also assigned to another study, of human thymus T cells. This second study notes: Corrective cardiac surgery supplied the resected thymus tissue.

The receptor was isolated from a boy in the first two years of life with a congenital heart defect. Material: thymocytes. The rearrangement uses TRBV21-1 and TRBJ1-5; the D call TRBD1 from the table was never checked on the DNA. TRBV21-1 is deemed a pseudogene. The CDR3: CARTGNQPQHF. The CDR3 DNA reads TGTGCCAGAACAGGCAATCAGCCCCAGCATTTT.